A selection of T cell receptor beta chains follows, all from one sample in a study of cytomegalovirus exposure and HLA in healthy donors. TCRdb's table, derived via immunoSEQ multiplex PCR, lists solely in-frame clones and lacks some. The sample lists about 360,000 clones, approximately 90% occurring once. Sequencing was done on a sample of PBMCs. Receptor source: a woman aged 18-29 years in good health and CMV-seronegative. The CDR3 runs from the conserved cysteine through the conserved F or W. The order of the fields is V gene, clone size, D gene, J gene, CDR3 DNA, CDR3 protein. A D gene is named only where the DNA matches it firmly. The size field is filled for only some rows; it gives once, few, many or a size class.

>TRBV2|NA|NA|TRBJ2-1
TGTGCCAGCAGCGACAATGAGCAGTTCTTC
CASSDNEQFF
>TRBV7-3|once|TRBD2|TRBJ2-1
TGTGCCAGCAGCAAGGACCCCGGGACTATAAACAATGAGCAGTTCTTC
CASSKDPGTINNEQFF
>TRBV9|NA|NA|TRBJ1-5
TGTGCCAGCAGCGTGACAAAGGGAGGGCTAGTTAGCAATCAGCCCCAGCATTTT
CASSVTKGGLVSNQPQHF
>TRBV27|NA|NA|TRBJ2-1
TGTGCCAGCCGGGAAAGGGCTCGCTACAATGAGCAGTTCTTC
CASRERARYNEQFF
>TRBV7-8|NA|NA|TRBJ2-5
TGTGCCAGCAGCTTAGAAGTTCGGCAAGAGACCCAGTACTTC
CASSLEVRQETQYF
>TRBV7-2|NA|TRBD2|TRBJ2-7
TGTGCCAGCAGCTTAAGGGGTAGCGGGTCCTACGAGCAGTACTTC
CASSLRGSGSYEQYF
>TRBV7-9|NA|TRBD1|TRBJ1-1
TGTGCCAGCAGCTCCCGGGACAGACGGAACACTGAAGCTTTCTTT
CASSSRDRRNTEAFF
>TRBV5-6|NA|NA|TRBJ2-7
TGTGCCAGCAGCTCGGGTCTCCGCTTGCGCGAGCAGTACTTC
CASSSGLRLREQYF
>TRBV27|once|NA|TRBJ2-3
TGTGCCAGCAGTCCCCCGGGATCGAGCAAGCGTACGCAGTATTTT
CASSPPGSSKRTQYF
>TRBV19|NA|NA|TRBJ1-5
TGTGCCAGTAGCGAACAGGACAATCAGCCCCAGCATTTT
CASSEQDNQPQHF
>TRBV7-3|NA|NA|TRBJ2-3
TGTGCCAGCAGCATGTATACAGATACGCAGTATTTT
CASSMYTDTQYF
>TRBV4-1|NA|NA|TRBJ1-2
TGCGCCAGCAGCCAAGGCGAGGGACTGAACTATGGCTACACCTTC
CASSQGEGLNYGYTF
>TRBV7-9|NA|TRBD2|TRBJ2-7
TGTGCCAGCAGCCTCTCAGGGACGGGGGGTGAGCAGTACTTC
CASSLSGTGGEQYF
>TRBV7-9|NA|NA|TRBJ2-6
TGTGCCAGCAGCCCGCGGGCGGGGCAGTTTCAATCTGGGGCCAACGTCCTGACTTTC
CASSPRAGQFQSGANVLTF
>TRBV27|NA|TRBD2|TRBJ2-3
TGTGCCAGCAGTTTACCCGGACTAGCGGGGGTCACAGATACGCAGTATTTT
CASSLPGLAGVTDTQYF
>TRBV6-1|NA|NA|TRBJ1-2
TGTGCCAGCAGTCAGCGTTATGGCTACACCTTC
CASSQRYGYTF
>TRBV30|once|TRBD1|TRBJ1-4
TGTGCCTGGAAACAGACAGGGGGAAATGAAAAACTGTTTTTT
CAWKQTGGNEKLFF
>TRBV30|NA|TRBD1|TRBJ1-2
TGTGCCTGGAGGGCCGGGACAGGGGATTGGGGTGGCTACACCTTC
CAWRAGTGDWGGYTF
>TRBV30|once|NA|TRBJ2-3
TGTGCCTGTGGACAACGAATTGATACGCAGTATTTT
CACGQRIDTQYF
>TRBV6-5|NA|NA|TRBJ2-7
TGTGCCAGCAGTTACTGGGGGGGCGCTGGATACGAGCAGTACTTC
CASSYWGGAGYEQYF
>TRBV4-2|NA|TRBD1|TRBJ1-4
TGTGCCAGCAGCCAAGAGCCCCCGACAGGGAATAATGAAAAACTGTTTTTT
CASSQEPPTGNNEKLFF
>TRBV10-2|NA|TRBD2|TRBJ2-5
TGCGCCAGCAGTGAATGGGCTAGCGGGGAAGGGGAGACCCAGTACTTC
CASSEWASGEGETQYF